This T cell receptor beta chain was captured in a study of T cell changes during pregnancy in multiple sclerosis. Repertoires were generated with immunoSEQ multiplex PCR, while TCRdb's copy carries only in-frame clones and drops some. The data show 50,000 to 70,000 clones, around 90% seen once. Per germline, CDR1 MRHNA and CDR2 SNTAGT. Trimming at V came to 5 bases and at J to 3 bases, leaving 13 bases not matched to a gene. CDR3 length: 17 amino acids. Source: peripheral blood, taken in the second trimester of pregnancy. This TCR derives from a female donor with multiple sclerosis, enrolled in a pregnancy study. The chain joins TRBV6-4 to TRBJ2-3; 8 bases agree with TRBD2. The CDR3: CASSFRPTSVGTDTQYF. Written as DNA, the CDR3 is TGTGCCAGCAGTTTCCGACCGACTAGCGTCGGGACAGATACGCAGTATTTT.